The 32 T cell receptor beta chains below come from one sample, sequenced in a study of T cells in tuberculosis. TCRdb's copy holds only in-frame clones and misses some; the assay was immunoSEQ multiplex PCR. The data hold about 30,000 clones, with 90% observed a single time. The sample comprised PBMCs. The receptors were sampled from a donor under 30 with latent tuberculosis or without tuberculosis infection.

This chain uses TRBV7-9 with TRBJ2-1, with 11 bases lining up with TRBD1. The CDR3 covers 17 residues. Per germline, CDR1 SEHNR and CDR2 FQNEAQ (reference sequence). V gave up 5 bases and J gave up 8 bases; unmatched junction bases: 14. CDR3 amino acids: CASSTQYRDRGFHEQFF. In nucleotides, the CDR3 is TGTGCCAGCAGCACCCAGTACCGGGACAGGGGGTTTCATGAGCAGTTCTTC.

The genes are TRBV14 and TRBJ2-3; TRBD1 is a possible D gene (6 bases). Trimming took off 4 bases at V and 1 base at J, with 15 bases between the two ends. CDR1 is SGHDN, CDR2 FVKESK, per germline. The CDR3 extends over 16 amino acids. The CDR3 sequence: CASSRGTIRGTDTQYF. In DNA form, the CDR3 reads TGTGCCAGCAGCCGGGGGACAATCAGAGGCACAGATACGCAGTATTTT.

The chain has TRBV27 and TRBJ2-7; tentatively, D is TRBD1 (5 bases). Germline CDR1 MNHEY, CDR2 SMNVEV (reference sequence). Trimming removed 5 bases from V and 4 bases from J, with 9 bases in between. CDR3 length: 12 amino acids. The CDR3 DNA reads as TGTGCCAGCAGTCGGACACCTTACGAGCAGTACTTC. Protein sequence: CASSRTPYEQYF.

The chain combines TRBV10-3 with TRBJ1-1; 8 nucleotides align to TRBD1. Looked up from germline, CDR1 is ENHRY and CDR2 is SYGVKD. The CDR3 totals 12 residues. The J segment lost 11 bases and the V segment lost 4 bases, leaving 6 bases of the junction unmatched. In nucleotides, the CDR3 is TGTGCCATCAGTGGCACAGGGGGAATGGCTTTCTTT. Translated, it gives CAISGTGGMAFF.

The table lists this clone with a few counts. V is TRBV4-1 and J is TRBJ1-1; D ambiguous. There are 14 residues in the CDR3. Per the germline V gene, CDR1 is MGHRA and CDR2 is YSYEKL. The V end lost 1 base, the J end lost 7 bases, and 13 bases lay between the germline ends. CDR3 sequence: CASSQVTRRDEAFF. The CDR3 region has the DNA TGCGCCAGCAGCCAAGTTACTCGGCGGGATGAAGCTTTCTTT.

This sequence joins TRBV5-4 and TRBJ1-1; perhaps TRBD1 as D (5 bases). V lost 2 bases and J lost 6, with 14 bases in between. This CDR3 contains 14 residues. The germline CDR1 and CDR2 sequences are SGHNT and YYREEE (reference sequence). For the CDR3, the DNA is TGTGCCAGCAGCTTCTCCCCGGGGACTGCTGAAGCTTTCTTT. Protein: CASSFSPGTAEAFF.

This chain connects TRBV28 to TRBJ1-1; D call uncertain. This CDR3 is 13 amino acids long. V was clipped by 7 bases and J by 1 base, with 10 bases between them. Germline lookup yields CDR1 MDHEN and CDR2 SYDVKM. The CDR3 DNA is TGTGCCAGCATAACATATTGGAACACTGAAGCTTTCTTT. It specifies CASITYWNTEAFF.

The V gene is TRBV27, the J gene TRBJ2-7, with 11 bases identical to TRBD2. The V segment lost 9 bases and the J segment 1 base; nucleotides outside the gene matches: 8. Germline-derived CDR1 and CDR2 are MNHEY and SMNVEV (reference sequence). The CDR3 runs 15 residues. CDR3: CASRSGTSGSYEQYF. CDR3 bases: TGTGCCAGTCGTTCCGGGACTAGCGGTTCCTACGAGCAGTACTTC.

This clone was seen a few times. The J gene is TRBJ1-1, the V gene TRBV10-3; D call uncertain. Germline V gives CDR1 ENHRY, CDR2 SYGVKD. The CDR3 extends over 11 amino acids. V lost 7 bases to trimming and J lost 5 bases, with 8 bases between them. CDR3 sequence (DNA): TGTGCCATCATGGAGGGTACTGAAGCTTTCTTT. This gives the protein CAIMEGTEAFF.

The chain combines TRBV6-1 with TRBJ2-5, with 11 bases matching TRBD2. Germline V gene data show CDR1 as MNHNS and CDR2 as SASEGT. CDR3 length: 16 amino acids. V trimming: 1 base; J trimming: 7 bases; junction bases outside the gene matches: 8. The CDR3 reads CASSEELAGGIGTQYF. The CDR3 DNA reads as TGTGCCAGCAGTGAAGAGCTAGCGGGGGGAATTGGGACCCAGTACTTC.

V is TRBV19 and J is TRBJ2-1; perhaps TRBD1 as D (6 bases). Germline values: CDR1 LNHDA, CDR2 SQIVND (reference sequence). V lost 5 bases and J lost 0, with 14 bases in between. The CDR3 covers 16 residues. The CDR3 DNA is TGTGCCAGTAGTGAGCAGGGGCCTAGCTCCTACAATGAGCAGTTCTTC. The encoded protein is CASSEQGPSSYNEQFF.

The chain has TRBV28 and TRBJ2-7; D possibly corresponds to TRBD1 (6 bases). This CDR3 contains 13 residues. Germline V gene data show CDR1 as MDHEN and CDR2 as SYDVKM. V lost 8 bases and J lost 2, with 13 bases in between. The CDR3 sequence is CASGSGQTYEQYF. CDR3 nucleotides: TGTGCCAGCGGGTCTGGACAGACCTACGAGCAGTACTTC.

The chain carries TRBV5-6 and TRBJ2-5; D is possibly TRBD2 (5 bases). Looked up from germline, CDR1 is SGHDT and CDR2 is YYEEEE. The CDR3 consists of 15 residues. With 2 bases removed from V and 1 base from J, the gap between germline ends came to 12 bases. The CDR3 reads CASSLLAGSQETQYF. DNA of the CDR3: TGTGCCAGCAGCTTACTGGCGGGCTCCCAAGAGACCCAGTACTTC. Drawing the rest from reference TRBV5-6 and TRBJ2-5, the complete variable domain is DAGVTQSPTHLIKTRGQQVTLRCSPKSGHDTVSWYQQALGQGPQFIFQYYEEEERQRGNFPDRFSGHQFPNYSSELNVNALLLGDSALYLCASSLLAGSQETQYFGPGTRLLVL.

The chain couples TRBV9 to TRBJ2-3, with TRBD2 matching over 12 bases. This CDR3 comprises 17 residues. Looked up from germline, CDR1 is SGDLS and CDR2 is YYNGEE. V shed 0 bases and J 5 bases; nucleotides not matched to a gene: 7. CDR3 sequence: CASSVALAGGHGDTQYF. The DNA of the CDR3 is TGTGCCAGCAGCGTAGCCCTAGCGGGGGGGCATGGAGATACGCAGTATTTT.

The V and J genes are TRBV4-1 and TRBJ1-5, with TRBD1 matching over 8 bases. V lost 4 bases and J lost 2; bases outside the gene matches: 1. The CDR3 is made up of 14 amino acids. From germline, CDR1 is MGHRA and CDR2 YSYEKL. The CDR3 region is CASSPTGGNQPQHF. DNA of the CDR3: TGCGCCAGCAGCCCGACAGGGGGCAATCAGCCCCAGCATTTT.

The CDR3 spells CASSFSGYEQYF. CDR3 nucleotides: TGTGCCAGCAGTTTTTCGGGATACGAGCAGTACTTC. This chain uses TRBV27 with TRBJ2-7; maybe TRBD2 (5 bases). Trimming left V 3 bases short and J 4 bases short, with 7 bases between. Germline CDR1 reads MNHEY; CDR2 reads SMNVEV (reference sequence). This CDR3 region has 12 residues.

CDR3 bases: TGTGCCAGCATTCTAGGGACAGGGGGGGGTGAGACCCAGTACTTC. As protein: CASILGTGGGETQYF. The chain is built from TRBV6-1 and TRBJ2-5, with TRBD1 matching over 11 bases. V gave up 7 bases and J gave up 5 bases; unmatched junction bases: 9. Germline assignment: CDR1 MNHNS and CDR2 SASEGT. CDR3 length: 15 amino acids.

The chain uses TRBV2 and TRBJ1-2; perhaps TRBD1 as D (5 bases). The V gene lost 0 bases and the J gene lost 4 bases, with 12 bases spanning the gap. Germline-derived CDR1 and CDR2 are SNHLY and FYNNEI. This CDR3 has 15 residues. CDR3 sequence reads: CASSEAPRGGYGYTF. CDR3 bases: TGTGCCAGCAGTGAAGCCCCTAGGGGCGGCTATGGCTACACCTTC.

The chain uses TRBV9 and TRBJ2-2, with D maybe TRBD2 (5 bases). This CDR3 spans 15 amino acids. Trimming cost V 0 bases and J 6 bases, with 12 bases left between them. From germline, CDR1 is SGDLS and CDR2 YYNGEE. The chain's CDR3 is CASSVAGGNPGELFF. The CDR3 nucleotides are TGTGCCAGCAGCGTAGCCGGAGGTAATCCCGGGGAGCTGTTTTTT.

CDR3 DNA: TGCGCCAGCAGTGAGGCGACTAGCGGGGGGAGGCCCTACGAGCAGTACTTC. As protein: CASSEATSGGRPYEQYF. This sequence joins TRBV10-2 and TRBJ2-7, with 13 bases aligning to TRBD2. With V trimmed by 2 bases and J by 2 bases, 6 bases remained unmatched. The CDR3 extends over 17 amino acids. The germline V gene encodes CDR1 WSHSY and CDR2 SAAADI.

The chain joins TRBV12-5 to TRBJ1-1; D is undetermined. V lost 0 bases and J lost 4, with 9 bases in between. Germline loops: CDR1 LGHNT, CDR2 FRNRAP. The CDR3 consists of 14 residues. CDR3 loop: CASGLVGGVTEAFF. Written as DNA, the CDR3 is TGTGCTAGTGGTTTGGTCGGAGGAGTCACTGAAGCTTTCTTT.

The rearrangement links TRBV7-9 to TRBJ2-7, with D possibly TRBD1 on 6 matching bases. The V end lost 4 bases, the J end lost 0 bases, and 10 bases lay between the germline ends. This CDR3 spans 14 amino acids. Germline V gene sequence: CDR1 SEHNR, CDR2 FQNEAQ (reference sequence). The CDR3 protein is CASSWGPVSYEQYF. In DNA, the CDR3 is TGTGCCAGCAGCTGGGGGCCCGTCTCCTACGAGCAGTACTTC.

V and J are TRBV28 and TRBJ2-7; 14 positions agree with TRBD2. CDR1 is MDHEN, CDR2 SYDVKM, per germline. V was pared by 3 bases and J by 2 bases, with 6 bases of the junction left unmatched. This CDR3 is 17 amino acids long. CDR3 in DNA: TGTGCCAGCAGTTTTACGGTGGGACTAGCGGGGGCCTACGAGCAGTACTTC. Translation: CASSFTVGLAGAYEQYF.

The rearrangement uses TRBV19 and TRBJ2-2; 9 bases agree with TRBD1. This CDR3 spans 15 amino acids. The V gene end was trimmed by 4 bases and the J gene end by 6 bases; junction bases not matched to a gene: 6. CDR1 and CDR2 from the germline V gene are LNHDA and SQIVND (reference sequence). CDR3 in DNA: TGTGCCAGTAGTAGGGACAGGGTCGGCGCCGGGGAGCTGTTTTTT. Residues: CASSRDRVGAGELFF.

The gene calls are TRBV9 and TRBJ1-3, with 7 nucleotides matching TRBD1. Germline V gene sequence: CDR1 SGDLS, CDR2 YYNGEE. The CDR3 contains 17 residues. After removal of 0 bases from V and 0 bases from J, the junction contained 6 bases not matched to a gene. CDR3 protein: CASSVEAGGISGNTIYF. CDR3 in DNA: TGTGCCAGCAGCGTAGAGGCAGGGGGAATCTCTGGAAACACCATATATTTT.

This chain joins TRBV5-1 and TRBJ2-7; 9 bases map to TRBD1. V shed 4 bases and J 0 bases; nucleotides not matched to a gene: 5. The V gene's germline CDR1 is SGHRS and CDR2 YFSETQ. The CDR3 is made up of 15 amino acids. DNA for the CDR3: TGCGCCAGCAGCACAGGGGGCGTCCCCTCCTACGAGCAGTACTTC. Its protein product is CASSTGGVPSYEQYF. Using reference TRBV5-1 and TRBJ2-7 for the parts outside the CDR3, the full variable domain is KAGVTQTPRYLIKTRGQQVTLSCSPISGHRSVSWYQQTPGQGLQFLFEYFSETQRNKGNFPGRFSGRQFSNSRSEMNVSTLELGDSALYLCASSTGGVPSYEQYFGPGTRLTVT.

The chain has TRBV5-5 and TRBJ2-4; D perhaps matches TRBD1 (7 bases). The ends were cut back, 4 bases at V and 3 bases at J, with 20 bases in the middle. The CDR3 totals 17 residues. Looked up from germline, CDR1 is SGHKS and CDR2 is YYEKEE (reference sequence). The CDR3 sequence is CASSNQGEAVSKNIQYF. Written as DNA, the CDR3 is TGTGCCAGCAGCAACCAGGGGGAGGCGGTTAGCAAAAACATTCAGTACTTC.

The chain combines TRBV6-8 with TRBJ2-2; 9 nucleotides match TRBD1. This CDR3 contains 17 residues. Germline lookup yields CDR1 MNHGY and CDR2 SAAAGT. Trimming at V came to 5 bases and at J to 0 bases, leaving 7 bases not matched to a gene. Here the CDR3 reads CASSRPGQGPNTGELFF. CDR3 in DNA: TGTGCCAGCAGTCGCCCGGGACAGGGACCGAACACCGGGGAGCTGTTTTTT.

CDR3 DNA: TGTGCCACGGGTGTGGGGGGGTCGAGGAGTGAGCAGTTCTTC. As protein: CATGVGGSRSEQFF. The V gene is TRBV15, the J gene TRBJ2-1; 7 bases map to TRBD2. Trimming removed 9 bases from V and 9 bases from J; junction bases left unmatched: 14. This CDR3 is 14 amino acids long. Germline V gene sequence: CDR1 LNHNV, CDR2 YYDKDF (reference sequence).

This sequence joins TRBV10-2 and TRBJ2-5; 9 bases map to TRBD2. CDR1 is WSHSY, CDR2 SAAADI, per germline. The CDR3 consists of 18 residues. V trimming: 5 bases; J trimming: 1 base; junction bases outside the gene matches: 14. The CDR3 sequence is CASSQTFRTSETQETQYF. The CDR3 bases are TGCGCCAGCAGTCAAACCTTCCGGACTAGCGAGACCCAAGAGACCCAGTACTTC.

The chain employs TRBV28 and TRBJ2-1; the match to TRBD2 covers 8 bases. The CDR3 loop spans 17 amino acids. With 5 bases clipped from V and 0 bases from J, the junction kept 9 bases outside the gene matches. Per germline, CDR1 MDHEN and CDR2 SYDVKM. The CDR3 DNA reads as TGTGCCAGCAGTCCGTGGGGTAGCGGGGTCTCCTACAATGAGCAGTTCTTC. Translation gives CASSPWGSGVSYNEQFF.

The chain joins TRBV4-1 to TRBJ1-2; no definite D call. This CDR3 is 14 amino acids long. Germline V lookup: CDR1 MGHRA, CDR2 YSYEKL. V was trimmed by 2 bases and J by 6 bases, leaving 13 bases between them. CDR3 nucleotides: TGCGCCAGCAGCCAACGGGGTCGTCTAAATGGCTACACCTTC. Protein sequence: CASSQRGRLNGYTF.